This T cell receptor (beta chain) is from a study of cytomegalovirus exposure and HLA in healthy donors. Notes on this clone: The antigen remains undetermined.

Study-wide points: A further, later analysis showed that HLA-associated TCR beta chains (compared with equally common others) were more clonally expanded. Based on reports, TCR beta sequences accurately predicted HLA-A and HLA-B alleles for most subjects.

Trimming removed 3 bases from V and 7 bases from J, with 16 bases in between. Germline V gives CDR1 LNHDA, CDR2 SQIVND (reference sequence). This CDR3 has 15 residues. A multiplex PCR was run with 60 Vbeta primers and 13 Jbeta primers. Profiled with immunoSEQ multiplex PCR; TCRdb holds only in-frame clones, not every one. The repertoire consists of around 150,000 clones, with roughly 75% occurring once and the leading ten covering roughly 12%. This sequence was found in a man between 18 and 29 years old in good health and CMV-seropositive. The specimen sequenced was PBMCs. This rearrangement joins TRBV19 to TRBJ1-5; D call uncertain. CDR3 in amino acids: CASSIARPGGQPQHF. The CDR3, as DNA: TGTGCCAGTAGTATTGCCCGCCCGGGCGGGCAGCCCCAGCATTTT.